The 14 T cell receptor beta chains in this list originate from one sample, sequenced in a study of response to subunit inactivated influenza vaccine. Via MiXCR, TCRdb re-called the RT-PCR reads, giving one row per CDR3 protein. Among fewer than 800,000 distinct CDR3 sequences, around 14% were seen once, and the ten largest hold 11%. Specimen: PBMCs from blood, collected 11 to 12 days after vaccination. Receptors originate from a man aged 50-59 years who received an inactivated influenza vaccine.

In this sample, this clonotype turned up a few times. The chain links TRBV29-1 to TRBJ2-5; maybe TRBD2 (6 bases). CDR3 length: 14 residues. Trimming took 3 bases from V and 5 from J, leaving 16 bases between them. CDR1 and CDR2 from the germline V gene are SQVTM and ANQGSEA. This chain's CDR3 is CSVDPGGMGETQYF. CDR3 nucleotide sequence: TGCAGCGTTGATCCAGGCGGGATGGGGGAGACCCAGTACTTC.

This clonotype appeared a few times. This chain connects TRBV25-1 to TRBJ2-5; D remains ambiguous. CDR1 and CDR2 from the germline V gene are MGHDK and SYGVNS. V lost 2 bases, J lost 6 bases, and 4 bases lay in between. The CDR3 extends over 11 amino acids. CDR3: CASSEGKTQYF. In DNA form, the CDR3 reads TGTGCCAGCAGTGAAGGGAAGACCCAGTACTTC.

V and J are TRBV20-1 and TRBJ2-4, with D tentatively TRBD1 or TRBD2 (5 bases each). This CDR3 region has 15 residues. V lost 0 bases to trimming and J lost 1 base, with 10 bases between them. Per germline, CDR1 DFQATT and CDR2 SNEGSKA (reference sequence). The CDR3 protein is CSARDGGQAKNIQYF. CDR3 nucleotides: TGCAGTGCTAGAGATGGGGGTCAGGCCAAAAACATTCAGTACTTC.

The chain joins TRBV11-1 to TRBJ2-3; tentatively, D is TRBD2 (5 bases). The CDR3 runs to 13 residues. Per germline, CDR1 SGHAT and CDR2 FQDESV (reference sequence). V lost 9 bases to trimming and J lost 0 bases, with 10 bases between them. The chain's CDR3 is CASRGPSTDTQYF. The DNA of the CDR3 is TGTGCCAGTCGAGGGCCGAGCACAGATACGCAGTATTTT.

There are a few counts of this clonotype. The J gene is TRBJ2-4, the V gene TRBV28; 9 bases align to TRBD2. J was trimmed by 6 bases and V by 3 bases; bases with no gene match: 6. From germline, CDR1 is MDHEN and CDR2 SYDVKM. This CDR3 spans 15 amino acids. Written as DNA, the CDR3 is TGTGCCAGCAGTTTCCTAGCGGGACAAAGAAACATTCAGTACTTC. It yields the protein CASSFLAGQRNIQYF. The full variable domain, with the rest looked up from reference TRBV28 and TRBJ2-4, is DVKVTQSSRYLVKRTGEKVFLECVQDMDHENMFWYRQDPGLGLRLIYFSYDVKMKEKGDIPEGYSVSREKKERFSLILESASTNQTSMYLCASSFLAGQRNIQYFGAGTRLSVL.

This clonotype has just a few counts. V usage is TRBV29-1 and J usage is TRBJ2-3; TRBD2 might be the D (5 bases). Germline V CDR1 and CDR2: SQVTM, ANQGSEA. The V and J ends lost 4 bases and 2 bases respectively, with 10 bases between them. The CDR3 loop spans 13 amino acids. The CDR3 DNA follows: TGCAGCGTTGTTGACTACTCCACAGATACGCAGTATTTT. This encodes CSVVDYSTDTQYF.

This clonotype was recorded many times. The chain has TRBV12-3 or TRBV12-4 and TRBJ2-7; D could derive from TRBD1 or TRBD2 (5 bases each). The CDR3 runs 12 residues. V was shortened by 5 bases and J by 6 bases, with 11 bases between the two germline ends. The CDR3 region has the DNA TGTGCCAGCAGTCCCCATGGGGGCGAGCAGTACTTC. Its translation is CASSPHGGEQYF.

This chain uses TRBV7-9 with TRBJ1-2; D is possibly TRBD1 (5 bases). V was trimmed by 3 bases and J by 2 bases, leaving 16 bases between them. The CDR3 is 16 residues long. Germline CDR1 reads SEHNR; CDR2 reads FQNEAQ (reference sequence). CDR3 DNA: TGTGCCAGCAGCTTGCTCGGGACGGACCCAAACTATGGCTACACCTTC. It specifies CASSLLGTDPNYGYTF.

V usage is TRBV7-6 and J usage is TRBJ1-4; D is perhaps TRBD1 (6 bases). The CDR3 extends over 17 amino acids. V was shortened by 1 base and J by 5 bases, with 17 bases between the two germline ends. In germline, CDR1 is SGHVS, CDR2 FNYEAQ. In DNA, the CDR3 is TGTGCCAGCAGCTTAGAGCAGGGGCGAAATCTAAATGAAAAACTGTTTTTT. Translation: CASSLEQGRNLNEKLFF. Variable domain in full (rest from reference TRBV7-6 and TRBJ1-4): GAGVSQSPRYKVTKRGQDVALRCDPISGHVSLYWYRQALGQGPEFLTYFNYEAQQDKSGLPNDRFSAERPEGSISTLTIQRTEQRDSAMYRCASSLEQGRNLNEKLFFGSGTQLSVL.

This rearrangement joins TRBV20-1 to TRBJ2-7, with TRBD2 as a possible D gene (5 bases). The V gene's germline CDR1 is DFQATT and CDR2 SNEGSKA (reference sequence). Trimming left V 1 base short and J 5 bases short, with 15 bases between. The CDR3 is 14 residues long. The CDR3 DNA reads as TGCAGTGCTAGAGCCACGGGGATCAGCCACGAGCAGTACTTC. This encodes CSARATGISHEQYF.

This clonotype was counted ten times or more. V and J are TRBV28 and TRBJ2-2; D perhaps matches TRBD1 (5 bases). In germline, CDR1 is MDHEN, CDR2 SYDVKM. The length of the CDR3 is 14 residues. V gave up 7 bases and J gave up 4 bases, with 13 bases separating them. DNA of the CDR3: TGTGCCAGCAAGTGGGGCTCTCGCACCGGGGAGCTGTTTTTT. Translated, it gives CASKWGSRTGELFF.

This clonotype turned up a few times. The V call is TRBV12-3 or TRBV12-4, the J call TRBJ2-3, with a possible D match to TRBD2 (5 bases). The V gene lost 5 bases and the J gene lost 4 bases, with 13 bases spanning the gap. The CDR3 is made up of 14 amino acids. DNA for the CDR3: TGTGCCAGCAGTCTGACGGGGATAGCAGATACGCAGTATTTT. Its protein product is CASSLTGIADTQYF.

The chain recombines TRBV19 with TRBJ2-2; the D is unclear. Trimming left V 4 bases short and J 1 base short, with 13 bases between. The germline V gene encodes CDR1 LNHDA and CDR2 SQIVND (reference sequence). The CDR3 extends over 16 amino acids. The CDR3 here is CASSTRGRLNTGELFF. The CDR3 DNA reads TGTGCCAGTAGTACCCGCGGCAGGCTGAACACCGGGGAGCTGTTTTTT.

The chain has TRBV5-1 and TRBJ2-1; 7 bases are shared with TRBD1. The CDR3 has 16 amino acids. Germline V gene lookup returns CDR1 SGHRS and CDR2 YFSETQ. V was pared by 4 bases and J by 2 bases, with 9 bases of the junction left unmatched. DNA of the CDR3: TGCGCCAGCAGCAAGACCGGGACAGCGGCCTACAATGAGCAGTTCTTC. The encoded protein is CASSKTGTAAYNEQFF.